Sequencing of this TCR beta chain was carried out in a study of glioma-infiltrating T cells. Study summary: Dexamethasone exposure before glioma surgery was limited to six or fewer days. Study results and limitations: CDR3 overlap between tissue and blood was very small. Shared blood CDR3 signature motifs marked patients with low tissue-blood divergence.

Amplification of TCR alpha and beta CDR3 regions from RNA used iRepertoire nested multiplex PCR. Tissue mRNA or PBMC total RNA, about 85-400 ng, went into one-step reverse transcription and amplification. Each CDR3 protein is one row after TCRdb ran MiXCR on the multiplex PCR reads. In the table there are 300,000 to 450,000 distinct CDR3 sequences, about two fifths of which are singletons. As to this clonotype: Its antigen is currently unknown. An end of the junction does not agree with germline; a read error may underlie this.

Sequenced sample: glioma tissue, nonneoplastic brain tissue, or PBMCs (not recorded which). This receptor was taken from a human donor with low-grade glioma or glioblastoma, undergoing nonglioma brain surgery, or in good health (not recorded which).

CDR3 region: CSAMAGWSNKQFF. CDR3 nucleotides: TGCAGTGCTATGGCAGGGTGGAGCAATAAGCAGTTCTTC. J is TRBJ2-1 and V is TRBV20-1; perhaps TRBD1 as D (5 bases). Germline V gene lookup returns CDR1 DFQATT and CDR2 SNEGSKA (reference sequence). The CDR3 has 13 amino acids.